Many counts were recorded for the clone carrying this TCR beta chain. The antigen is unknown. Time point here: patch test 3, about 24 weeks after DPC sensitization. Treatment defined: therapeutic diphenylcyclopropenone sensitization with weekly scalp DPC. This entry belongs to a study of human T cells and chemical hapten exposure. Study-level information: Enrolled patients were predominantly female and had alopecia areata, totalis or universalis. The study's findings and limits: Significantly more large CDR3 similarity clusters arose among expanded TCRs than among controls.

The germline gives CDR1 SGHVS, CDR2 FQNEAQ. Trimming removed 4 bases from V and 8 bases from J, with 13 bases in between. CDR3 length equals 13 residues. TCRdb called the RACE reads again in MiXCR, with one record for every CDR3 protein. The data contain about 200,000 distinct CDR3 sequences, around a quarter of them singletons. The chain is built from TRBV7-8 and TRBJ2-3, with TRBD2 as a possible D gene (6 bases). This sample comprised whole blood, obtained in connection with sensitization to the hapten diphenylcyclopropenone (DPC). The TCR sequence derives from a woman aged 40 to 50 with alopecia areata. Some clones in this sample may be carry-over from other donors' samples. The CDR3 here is CASSYSGEGTQYF. The DNA of the CDR3 is TGTGCCAGCAGCTATAGCGGCGAGGGTACGCAGTATTTT.